The clone carrying this TCR beta chain turned up a few times. TCRdb redid the calling of the 5' RACE reads with MiXCR, one entry per CDR3 protein. The sample carries about 200,000 distinct CDR3 sequences, about 10% recorded once. The source of the sample is a study of identical twins. The sample was memory T cells sorted from blood. The sequence was collected from a man aged 45-65 years in good health.

CDR3 nucleotide sequence: TGTGCCAGCATCCTGGGGGGAGGGGCTAGAAGGTACAATGAGCAGTTCTTC. Translated, it gives CASILGGGARRYNEQFF. The J gene is TRBJ2-1, the V gene TRBV7-8; 7 nucleotides agree with TRBD2. Germline-derived CDR1 and CDR2 are SGHVS and FQNEAQ. The junction had 16 bases not matched to a gene; V was cut back by 7 bases and J by 4 bases. The CDR3 totals 17 residues.